This T cell receptor beta chain is drawn from a study of blood T cell repertoires in COVID-19. Losses at the gene ends were 0 bases for V and 6 bases for J; bases not matched to a gene: 5. The CDR3 runs to 15 residues. The germline gives CDR1 SGHRS, CDR2 YFSETQ. Assay used: immunoSEQ multiplex PCR; TCRdb lists only in-frame clones, some missing. The repertoire holds about 250,000 clones, with over 75% as singletons. The TCR originated in a man aged 18 to 30 who had recovered from COVID-19. The chain links TRBV5-1 to TRBJ2-2, with TRBD1 matching over 7 bases. Material for sequencing was PBMCs or T cells enriched from blood (not recorded which). For the CDR3, the DNA is TGCGCCAGCAGCTTGGTCCAGGGGGTGGCCGGGGAGCTGTTTTTT. Its protein product is CASSLVQGVAGELFF.